This T cell receptor (beta chain) was captured in a study of T cell repertoires in cytomegalovirus infection. Whole-study context: Epitope selection comprised recently identified HLA-C-restricted CMV epitopes and well-studied HLA-B-restricted CMV epitopes. Indications of both CMV infection and matching HLA type were provided by public TCR beta signatures. Findings of the study overall: Summed frequency of shared TCR beta families picked out CMV carriers who also had the relevant HLA. HLA-C-restricted TCR beta clonotypes specific for CMV led the ex vivo response.

This clonotype appeared a single time. The antigen is not known. Via MiXCR, TCRdb re-called the reads, giving one row per CDR3 protein. Counted here are some 920,000 distinct CDR3 sequences, approximately 31% occurring once; the ten biggest clones make up around an eighth. Sample: cultured CD8+ T cells from PBMCs, taken from culture after CMV antigen stimulation. The receptor's source is a human donor in good health (CMV status not recorded). Some clones in this sample may be carry-over from other donors' samples.

CDR3 region: CASSTGGVGGANVLTF. For the CDR3, the DNA is TGTGCCAGCAGTACCGGGGGGGTTGGAGGGGCCAACGTCCTGACTTTC. The rearrangement links TRBV7-4 to TRBJ2-6; 8 nucleotides agree with TRBD2. The CDR3 loop spans 16 amino acids. The trim removed 6 bases at V and 4 bases at J, leaving 8 bases unmatched. From germline, CDR1 is SGHVT and CDR2 SQSDAQ.